These 8 T cell receptor beta chains were all obtained from the same sample, sequenced in a study of blood T cells in healthy people across ages. Using a J-beta primer mix together with a sample-barcoded 5' primer, a second PCR was run for about 6 to 11 cycles. MiXCR, applied by TCRdb to the 5' RACE reads, yields one record per CDR3 protein. Of 1.5 million to 2 million distinct CDR3 sequences listed, roughly 32% are singletons. The sample consisted of blood. All receptors come from a woman younger than 45 in good health.

This chain uses TRBV12-3 or TRBV12-4 with TRBJ1-1, with D maybe TRBD1 (6 bases). CDR3 length: 14 residues. The V end was cut by 6 bases, the J end by 4 bases, with 15 bases between. The CDR3 sequence is CASSPTQGGTEAFF. As DNA, the CDR3 is TGTGCCAGCAGCCCGACACAGGGTGGCACTGAAGCTTTCTTT.

V usage is TRBV5-1 and J usage is TRBJ1-1; 9 bases align to TRBD1. CDR1 and CDR2 (germline): SGHRS, YFSETQ. This CDR3 has 18 residues. The J segment lost 0 bases and the V segment lost 1 base, leaving 10 bases of the junction unmatched. CDR3 protein: CASSLPGTGHYMNTEAFF. Written as DNA, the CDR3 is TGCGCCAGCAGCTTGCCCGGGACAGGGCATTACATGAACACTGAAGCTTTCTTT.

The chain couples TRBV28 to TRBJ2-4; no clear D. The CDR3 spans 14 residues. V was pared by 6 bases and J by 5 bases, with 14 bases between. CDR1 is MDHEN and CDR2 is SYDVKM in the germline V gene. The CDR3, as DNA: TGTGCCAGCAGGTCGGAAGTGCTGCAAAACATTCAGTACTTC. This translates into CASRSEVLQNIQYF.

This clonotype was seen a few times. The chain recombines TRBV7-9 with TRBJ2-7; tentatively, D is TRBD2 (5 bases). CDR1 SEHNR and CDR2 FQNEAQ come from the germline V gene (reference sequence). Between the trimmed V and J ends, which lost 7 bases and 0 bases, there was a span of 16 bases. The CDR3 covers 15 residues. DNA for the CDR3: TGTGCCAGCATCCCCCCCTTCGGGGTCTCCTACGAGCAGTACTTC. This sequence encodes CASIPPFGVSYEQYF.

The sample holds many counts of this clonotype. This chain uses TRBV2 with TRBJ2-3, with D hard to call. Per the germline V gene, CDR1 is SNHLY and CDR2 is FYNNEI. V was trimmed by 8 bases and J by 4 bases, leaving 7 bases between them. The CDR3 loop spans 11 amino acids. CDR3: CASSAADTQYF. As DNA, the CDR3 is TGTGCCAGCTCGGCGGCAGATACGCAGTATTTT.

This clonotype was counted only a few times. The gene calls are TRBV20-1 and TRBJ2-3, with unresolved D. The V end was cut by 1 base, the J end by 0 bases, with 11 bases between. CDR1 is DFQATT and CDR2 is SNEGSKA in the germline V gene (reference sequence). This CDR3 has 15 amino acids. CDR3 sequence (DNA): TGCAGTGCTAGAGCCCAGTCGCATAGCACAGATACGCAGTATTTT. It yields the protein CSARAQSHSTDTQYF.

J is TRBJ2-1 and V is TRBV6-1, with unresolved D. This CDR3 has 12 residues. V shed 0 bases and J shed 4 bases, with 1 base lying between them. CDR1 is MNHNS and CDR2 is SASEGT in the germline V gene. CDR3 in DNA: TGTGCCAGCAGTGAAGCTTACAATGAGCAGTTCTTC. Translated, it gives CASSEAYNEQFF.

This clonotype showed up just a few times. The chain links TRBV20-1 to TRBJ2-5, with unresolved D. Germline V CDR1 and CDR2: DFQATT, SNEGSKA (reference sequence). Trimming took off 8 bases at V and 11 bases at J, with 24 bases between the two ends. The length of the CDR3 is 13 residues. The CDR3 region has the DNA TGCAGTTCAAGCCTAAGCCCGACAATAAGGCAGTACTTC. Translating it yields CSSSLSPTIRQYF.